The 17 T cell receptor beta chains below all came from one sample that was sequenced in a study of blood T cell repertoires in COVID-19. The protocol was immunoSEQ multiplex PCR, while the TCRdb copy is restricted to in-frame clones and leaves out a portion. The sample records around 300,000 clones, nearly 90% being singletons. The sequencing input was PBMCs or T cells enriched from blood (not recorded which). The receptors originated from a woman under 30 with acute COVID-19.

This chain joins TRBV5-1 and TRBJ1-2; D possibly corresponds to TRBD1 (6 bases). This CDR3 has 14 amino acids. Germline CDR1 and CDR2: SGHRS and YFSETQ. V was trimmed by 4 bases and J by 4 bases, leaving 14 bases between them. The CDR3 reads CASSEGGNGYGYTF. The DNA of the CDR3 is TGCGCCAGCAGCGAAGGGGGAAATGGCTATGGCTACACCTTC.

The gene calls are TRBV4-2 and TRBJ1-2; the D is unclear. Trimming shortened V by 3 bases and J by 4 bases, and 9 bases separated the two germline ends. The CDR3 runs 13 residues. CDR1 is LGHNA and CDR2 is YNFKEQ in the germline V gene. The CDR3 nucleotides read TGTGCCAGCAGCCACGGAGACGTCTATGGCTACACCTTC. Translated: CASSHGDVYGYTF.

V usage is TRBV19 and J usage is TRBJ1-4; D is unclear. Germline V gives CDR1 LNHDA, CDR2 SQIVND (reference sequence). V lost 3 bases to trimming and J lost 8 bases, with 10 bases between them. The CDR3 is made up of 13 amino acids. The CDR3 loop is CASSMLEREKLFF. The CDR3 region has the DNA TGTGCCAGTAGTATGCTGGAGCGAGAAAAACTGTTTTTT.

The genes are TRBV29-1 and TRBJ2-2; perhaps TRBD2 as D (5 bases). CDR1 is SQVTM and CDR2 is ANQGSEA in the germline V gene. Trimming stripped 4 bases from V and 0 bases from J, with 9 bases between. The CDR3 runs to 14 residues. CDR3 DNA sequence: TGCAGCGTTGGCAGCGGCGCGAACACCGGGGAGCTGTTTTTT. Encoded protein: CSVGSGANTGELFF.

The chain is built from TRBV6-5 and TRBJ1-2, with D unresolved. V was pared by 5 bases and J by 1 base, with 11 bases between. There are 14 residues in the CDR3. Per germline, CDR1 MNHEY and CDR2 SVGAGI. CDR3 in amino acids: CASSPVASNYGYTF. The CDR3 region has the DNA TGTGCCAGCAGTCCCGTCGCTAGTAACTATGGCTACACCTTC.

The J gene is TRBJ2-7, the V gene TRBV19, with a possible D match to TRBD2 (7 bases). The CDR3 runs to 15 residues. CDR1 and CDR2 from the germline V gene are LNHDA and SQIVND (reference sequence). V was pared by 1 base and J by 2 bases, with 12 bases between. CDR3 coding DNA: TGTGCCAGTAGTATAGGGGGGGGGCCGACCTACGAGCAGTACTTC. Its protein is CASSIGGGPTYEQYF.

This CDR3 reads CASGGQAVGNQPQHF. CDR3 sequence (DNA): TGTGCCAGCGGTGGACAGGCCGTGGGCAATCAGCCCCAGCATTTT. The chain combines TRBV2 with TRBJ1-5; 7 bases are a match to TRBD1. V shed 8 bases, J shed 2 bases, and the junction held 9 bases outside the gene matches. Germline loops: CDR1 SNHLY, CDR2 FYNNEI. This CDR3 comprises 15 residues.

The chain carries TRBV18 and TRBJ1-5; a weak D match, TRBD1 (5 bases). Between the trimmed V and J ends, which lost 3 bases and 8 bases, there was a span of 20 bases. The CDR3 covers 16 residues. CDR1 KGHSH and CDR2 LQKENI come from the germline V gene. The CDR3 loop reads CASSPTSGVRKEPQHF. For the CDR3, the DNA is TGTGCCAGCTCACCTACGTCGGGGGTCCGGAAAGAGCCCCAGCATTTT.

The chain recombines TRBV28 with TRBJ1-4; perhaps TRBD1 as D (6 bases). The CDR3 is made up of 15 amino acids. Trimming took off 5 bases at V and 4 bases at J, with 14 bases between the two ends. From germline, CDR1 is MDHEN and CDR2 SYDVKM. CDR3 amino acids: CASSAGEGGNEKLFF. For the CDR3, the DNA is TGTGCCAGCAGTGCGGGGGAGGGGGGTAATGAAAAACTGTTTTTT.

The chain joins TRBV11-3 to TRBJ1-1, with a possible D match to TRBD1 (5 bases). Trimming took 3 bases from V and 0 from J, leaving 17 bases between them. The CDR3 has 17 residues. Germline assignment: CDR1 SGHNT and CDR2 YENEEA. DNA for the CDR3: TGTGCCAGCAGCTTCGTTAGGGGCGGAGGGATGAACACTGAAGCTTTCTTT. It codes for CASSFVRGGGMNTEAFF.

The V gene is TRBV6-5, the J gene TRBJ1-6; D is uncertain. V was shortened by 6 bases and J by 3 bases, with 12 bases between the two germline ends. The germline V gene encodes CDR1 MNHEY and CDR2 SVGAGI. The CDR3 sequence is 15 residues long. CDR3 coding DNA: TGTGCCAGCAGCCCCCGCCGGGGCTATAATTCACCCCTCCACTTT. This codes for CASSPRRGYNSPLHF.

The J gene is TRBJ2-3, the V gene TRBV7-3, with D unclear. Germline assignment: CDR1 SGHTA and CDR2 FQGTGA. The CDR3 loop spans 15 amino acids. Trimming left V 5 bases short and J 0 bases short, with 12 bases between. The CDR3 bases are TGTGCCAGCAGCCCCCGAGGAAGTAGCACAGATACGCAGTATTTT. Protein sequence: CASSPRGSSTDTQYF.

This clone was detected only a few times. V usage is TRBV13 and J usage is TRBJ2-3, with unresolved D. The CDR3 runs 13 residues. V lost 3 bases to trimming and J lost 0 bases, with 4 bases between them. Looked up from germline, CDR1 is PRHDT and CDR2 is FYEKMQ (reference sequence). CDR3 nucleotide sequence: TGTGCCAGCAGCTTCTCTAGCACAGATACGCAGTATTTT. Its protein product is CASSFSSTDTQYF.

The V and J genes are TRBV11-3 and TRBJ1-1, with D possibly being TRBD1 (5 bases). The CDR3 is made up of 15 amino acids. Germline V gene data show CDR1 as SGHNT and CDR2 as YENEEA. Trimming removed 0 bases from V and 1 base from J, with 9 bases in between. CDR3 sequence reads: CASSLEGAGNTEAFF. The DNA for the CDR3 is TGTGCCAGCAGCTTAGAAGGGGCCGGGAACACTGAAGCTTTCTTT.

The chain links TRBV2 to TRBJ2-7; 12 nucleotides line up with TRBD1. Trimming at V came to 7 bases and at J to 0 bases, leaving 10 bases not matched to a gene. Germline CDR1 and CDR2: SNHLY and FYNNEI. This CDR3 comprises 17 residues. The CDR3 region is CASTGTGGSSDSYEQYF. In DNA, the CDR3 is TGTGCCAGCACCGGGACAGGGGGCTCCTCGGACTCCTACGAGCAGTACTTC.

This chain connects TRBV4-1 to TRBJ1-2, with 7 bases aligning to TRBD1. Per the germline V gene, CDR1 is MGHRA and CDR2 is YSYEKL. V was pared by 4 bases and J by 5 bases, with 16 bases of the junction left unmatched. This CDR3 comprises 17 residues. Here the CDR3 reads CASSPRAVGTAEYGYTF. CDR3 sequence (DNA): TGCGCCAGCAGCCCAAGAGCGGTCGGGACAGCTGAATATGGCTACACCTTC.

The CDR3 is CASTLPGAGASGNTIYF. CDR3 sequence (DNA): TGTGCCAGCACCCTCCCTGGCGCGGGGGCGTCGGGAAACACCATATATTTT. The V and J genes are TRBV27 and TRBJ1-3; D perhaps matches TRBD1 (6 bases). Germline V gene lookup returns CDR1 MNHEY and CDR2 SMNVEV (reference sequence). V was pared by 7 bases and J by 4 bases, with 23 bases between. The CDR3 spans 17 residues.